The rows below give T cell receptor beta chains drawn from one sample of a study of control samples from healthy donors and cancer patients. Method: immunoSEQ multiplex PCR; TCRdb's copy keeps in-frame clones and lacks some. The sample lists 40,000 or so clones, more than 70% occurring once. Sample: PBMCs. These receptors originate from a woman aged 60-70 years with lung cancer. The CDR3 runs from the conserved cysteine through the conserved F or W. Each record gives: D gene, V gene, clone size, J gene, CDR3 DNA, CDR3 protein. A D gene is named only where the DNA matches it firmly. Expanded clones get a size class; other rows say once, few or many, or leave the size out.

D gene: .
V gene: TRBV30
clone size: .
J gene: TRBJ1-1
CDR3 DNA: TGTGCCACTAGAATAGGGGCGATGAACACTGAAGCTTTCTTT
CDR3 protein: CATRIGAMNTEAFF

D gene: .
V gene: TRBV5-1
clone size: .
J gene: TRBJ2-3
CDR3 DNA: TGCGCCAGCAGCTTGGCGCCGGGAGTGAGGACAGATACGCAGTATTTT
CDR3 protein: CASSLAPGVRTDTQYF

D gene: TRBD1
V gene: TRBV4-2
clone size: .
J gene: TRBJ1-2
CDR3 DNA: TGTGCCAGCAGCCAAGATCCCACAGGGGGCCTTGGCTACACCTTC
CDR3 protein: CASSQDPTGGLGYTF

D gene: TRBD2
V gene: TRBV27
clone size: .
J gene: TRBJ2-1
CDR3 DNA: TGTGCCAGCAGCCCCGGACTAGCGGGACTCCCCAATGAGCAGTTCTTC
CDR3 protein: CASSPGLAGLPNEQFF

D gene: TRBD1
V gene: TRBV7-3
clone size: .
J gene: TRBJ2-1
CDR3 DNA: TGTGCCAGCAGCCCGGACAGGGCGAATGAGCAGTTCTTC
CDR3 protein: CASSPDRANEQFF

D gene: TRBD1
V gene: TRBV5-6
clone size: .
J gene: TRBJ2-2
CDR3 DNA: TGTGCCAGCAGCTTGGAGGGTTGGGGACAGGGTAACACCGGGGAGCTGTTTTTT
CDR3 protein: CASSLEGWGQGNTGELFF

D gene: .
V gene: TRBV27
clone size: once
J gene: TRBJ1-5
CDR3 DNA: TGTGCCAGCAGCCGTCTGGAGAGCAATCAGCCCCAGCATTTT
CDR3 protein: CASSRLESNQPQHF

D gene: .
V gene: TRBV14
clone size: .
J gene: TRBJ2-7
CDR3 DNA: TGTGCCAGCAGCCCAACGACGGTGGGAGAGGGCGAGCAGTACTTC
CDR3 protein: CASSPTTVGEGEQYF

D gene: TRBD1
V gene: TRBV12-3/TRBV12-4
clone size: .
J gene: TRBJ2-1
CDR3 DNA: TGTGCCACCGGGACAGGGGTAGGGAATGAGCAGTTCTTC
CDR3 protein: CATGTGVGNEQFF

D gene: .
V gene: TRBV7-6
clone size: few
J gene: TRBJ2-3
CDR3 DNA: TGTGCCAGCACCTTAGGAGGGGTTGGGGGGGATACGCAGTATTTT
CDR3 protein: CASTLGGVGGDTQYF

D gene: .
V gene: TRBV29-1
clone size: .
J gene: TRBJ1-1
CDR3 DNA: TGCAGCGCACGATTAGCGAGGGACACTGAAGCTTTCTTT
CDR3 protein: CSARLARDTEAFF